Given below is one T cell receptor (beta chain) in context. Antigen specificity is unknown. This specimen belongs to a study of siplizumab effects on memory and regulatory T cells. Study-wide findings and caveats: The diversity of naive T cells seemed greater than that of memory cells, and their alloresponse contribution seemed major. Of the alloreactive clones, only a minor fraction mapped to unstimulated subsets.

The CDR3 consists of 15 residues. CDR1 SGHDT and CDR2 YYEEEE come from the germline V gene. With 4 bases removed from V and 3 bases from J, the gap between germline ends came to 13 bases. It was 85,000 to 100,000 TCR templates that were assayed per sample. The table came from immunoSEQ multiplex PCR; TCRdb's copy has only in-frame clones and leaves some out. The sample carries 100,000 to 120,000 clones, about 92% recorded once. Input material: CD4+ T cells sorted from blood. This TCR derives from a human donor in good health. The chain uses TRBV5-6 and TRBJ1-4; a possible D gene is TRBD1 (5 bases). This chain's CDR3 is CASSNYRFSNEKLFF. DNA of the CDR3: TGTGCCAGCAGCAACTACAGGTTCTCTAATGAAAAACTGTTTTTT. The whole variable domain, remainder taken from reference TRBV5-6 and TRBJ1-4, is DAGVTQSPTHLIKTRGQQVTLRCSPKSGHDTVSWYQQALGQGPQFIFQYYEEEERQRGNFPDRFSGHQFPNYSSELNVNALLLGDSALYLCASSNYRFSNEKLFFGSGTQLSVL.